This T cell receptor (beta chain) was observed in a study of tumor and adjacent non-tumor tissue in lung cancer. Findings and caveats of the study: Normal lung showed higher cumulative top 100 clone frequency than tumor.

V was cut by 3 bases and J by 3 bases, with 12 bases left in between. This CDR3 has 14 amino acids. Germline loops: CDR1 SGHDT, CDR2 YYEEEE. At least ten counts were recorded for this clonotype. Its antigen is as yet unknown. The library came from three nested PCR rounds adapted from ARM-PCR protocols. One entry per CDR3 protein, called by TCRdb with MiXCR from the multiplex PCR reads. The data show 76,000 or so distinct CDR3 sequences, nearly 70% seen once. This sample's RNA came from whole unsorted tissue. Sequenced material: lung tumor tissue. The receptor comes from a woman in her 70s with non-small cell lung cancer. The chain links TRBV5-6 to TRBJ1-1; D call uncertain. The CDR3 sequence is CASSWKTRYTEAFF. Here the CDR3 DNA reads TGTGCCAGCAGCTGGAAAACACGGTACACTGAAGCTTTCTTT.